These 32 T cell receptor beta chains came from one sample sequenced in a study of blood T cell repertoires in COVID-19 (dated by TCRdb to the early 2020s). The library was built by means of the immunoSEQ multiplex PCR assay. The table comes from immuneACCESS by way of TCRdb, which keeps in-frame sequences with V and J called. Part of the clones is missing from these tables; in studies checked, under half for an unresolved V gene and the rest for unknown reasons. Recorded for this sample are about 210,000 clones; around 86% of them occurred a single time. About 8.9% of the sample lies in the top ten. Input material: PBMCs or T cells enriched from blood (not recorded which). The source is a woman between 50 and 59 years old with acute COVID-19.

The gene calls are TRBV27 and TRBJ1-2; D is undetermined. CDR3 length: 14 residues. Trimming cost V 6 bases and J 1 base, with 12 bases left between them. Germline V gene data show CDR1 as MNHEY and CDR2 as SMNVEV (reference sequence). This CDR3 reads CASRHTDNNYGYTF. The CDR3, as DNA: TGTGCCAGCAGGCACACCGATAATAACTATGGCTACACCTTC.

The chain joins TRBV28 to TRBJ1-3; D is uncertain. CDR3 length equals 17 residues. V lost 0 bases and J 0 bases, leaving 12 bases between the germline ends. Germline loops: CDR1 MDHEN, CDR2 SYDVKM. The CDR3 region is CASSLWGQSYSGNTIYF. The CDR3 DNA reads TGTGCCAGCAGTTTATGGGGCCAGTCCTACTCTGGAAACACCATATATTTT.

This clone has only a few counts. This sequence joins TRBV28 and TRBJ2-7, with TRBD1 matching 8 bases. Looked up from germline, CDR1 is MDHEN and CDR2 is SYDVKM. J gave up 3 bases and V 5 bases, and 9 bases lay outside the gene matches. The CDR3 has 15 residues. The CDR3 spells CASSPLGTGLYEQYF. Here the CDR3 DNA reads TGTGCCAGCAGTCCGCTCGGGACAGGCCTCTACGAGCAGTACTTC.

This chain uses TRBV19 with TRBJ2-2; 9 positions match TRBD2. Germline V lookup: CDR1 LNHDA, CDR2 SQIVND (reference sequence). This CDR3 comprises 19 residues. V lost 0 bases to trimming and J lost 6 bases; unmatched junction nucleotides: 14. The CDR3 nucleotides read TGTGCCAGTAGTATAGACCCACCCTCCCTAGCGGGAAGGTCCGGGGAGCTGTTTTTT. As protein: CASSIDPPSLAGRSGELFF.

This chain joins TRBV19 and TRBJ1-1; 8 bases match TRBD1. Germline CDR1 reads LNHDA; CDR2 reads SQIVND (reference sequence). V lost 3 bases and J lost 0; bases outside the gene matches: 15. The CDR3 is made up of 19 amino acids. The CDR3 DNA sequence: TGTGCCAGTAGTATTTTTTCGAGACAGGGGTTTGGATTGAACACTGAAGCTTTCTTT. This gives the protein CASSIFSRQGFGLNTEAFF.

The chain has TRBV5-1 and TRBJ1-1, with D possibly matching TRBD1 (5 bases). This CDR3 has 16 amino acids. CDR1 is SGHRS, CDR2 YFSETQ, per germline. The V end lost 3 bases, the J end lost 4 bases, and 19 bases lay between the germline ends. This CDR3 is CASSWGTRRGVTEAFF. CDR3 DNA sequence: TGCGCCAGCAGCTGGGGCACACGGAGGGGTGTCACTGAAGCTTTCTTT.

The chain carries TRBV4-3 and TRBJ2-1; TRBD2 might be the D (6 bases). Trimming removed 0 bases at V and 14 bases at J, with 26 bases between. From germline, CDR1 is LGHNA and CDR2 YSLEER. This CDR3 contains 17 residues. The CDR3 spells CASSQDSYTLGGTDEFF. In DNA, the CDR3 is TGCGCCAGCAGCCAAGATTCCTACACTCTCGGGGGAACGGACGAGTTCTTC.

The chain combines TRBV24-1 with TRBJ2-5; the D gene is possibly TRBD2 (7 bases). This CDR3 is 16 amino acids long. The germline V gene encodes CDR1 KGHDR and CDR2 SFDVKD. With 4 bases removed from V and 5 bases from J, the gap between germline ends came to 19 bases. The CDR3 coding sequence is TGTGCCACCAGTGACCCCCCCGGGGGGCCCCCCGAGACCCAGTACTTC. Its protein product is CATSDPPGGPPETQYF.

This clone was counted once. The chain combines TRBV5-1 with TRBJ2-2, with D possibly being TRBD2 (5 bases). Germline V gives CDR1 SGHRS, CDR2 YFSETQ. CDR3 size: 14 residues. V shed 6 bases and J shed 7 bases, with 16 bases lying between them. CDR3 nucleotide sequence: TGCGCCAGCACTCTAACAACCCGGGACGGGGAGCTGTTTTTT. Its translation: CASTLTTRDGELFF.

V gene TRBV30 combines with J gene TRBJ1-4, with 7 bases aligning to TRBD1. J lost 0 bases, V lost 7 bases, and 8 bases had no gene match. Germline V gives CDR1 GTSNPN, CDR2 SVGIG (reference sequence). There are 15 residues in the CDR3. This CDR3 reads CAFLLGGTTNEKLFF. The DNA of the CDR3 is TGTGCCTTCTTGCTAGGGGGCACAACTAATGAAAAACTGTTTTTT. Drawing the rest from reference TRBV30 and TRBJ1-4, the complete variable domain is SQTIHQWPATLVQPVGSPLSLECTVEGTSNPNLYWYRQAAGRGLQLLFYSVGIGQISSEVPQNLSASRPQDRQFILSSKKLLLSDSGFYLCAFLLGGTTNEKLFFGSGTQLSVL.

The rearrangement links TRBV7-2 to TRBJ2-7, with 10 positions matching TRBD1. The length of the CDR3 is 15 residues. Germline CDR1 reads SGHTA; CDR2 reads FQGNSA. V lost 3 bases to trimming and J lost 6 bases; unmatched junction nucleotides: 8. CDR3 nucleotides: TGTGCCAGCAGCTTCGGACAGGGGGTTTCATCCGAGCAGTACTTC. Its protein product is CASSFGQGVSSEQYF.

This rearrangement joins TRBV29-1 to TRBJ1-1; no reliable D call. CDR3 length: 11 amino acids. Trimming pared 7 bases from V and 2 bases from J, leaving 8 bases between. CDR1 is SQVTM, CDR2 ANQGSEA, per germline. The CDR3 region is CSGRVNTEAFF. The CDR3 DNA follows: TGCAGCGGGAGGGTCAACACTGAAGCTTTCTTT.

This clone has only a few counts. This sample also contains other DNA sequences that code for the same CDR3. This chain joins TRBV5-1 and TRBJ2-7; D is unclear. The CDR3 contains 11 residues. Per germline, CDR1 SGHRS and CDR2 YFSETQ. V lost 3 bases and J 3 bases, leaving 4 bases between the germline ends. The CDR3 DNA is TGCGCCAGCAGCTCCAGCTACGAGCAGTACTTC. Its protein is CASSSSYEQYF.

J is TRBJ1-1 and V is TRBV4-2, with D possibly being TRBD1 (5 bases). Germline V gene data show CDR1 as LGHNA and CDR2 as YNFKEQ. The germline V and J ends were trimmed by 0 bases and 4 bases, with 15 bases remaining between them. CDR3 length: 16 amino acids. The CDR3 loop reads CASSQDPQGRVTEAFF. CDR3 sequence (DNA): TGTGCCAGCAGCCAAGATCCCCAGGGTCGGGTCACTGAAGCTTTCTTT.

This chain joins TRBV29-1 and TRBJ2-1; 9 positions match TRBD2. The trim removed 3 bases at V and 8 bases at J, leaving 5 bases unmatched. The V gene's germline CDR1 is SQVTM and CDR2 ANQGSEA. The CDR3 is 13 residues long. The DNA for the CDR3 is TGCAGCGTTGAGGCGGGAGGGCCTGATGAGCAGTTCTTC. Its translation: CSVEAGGPDEQFF.

This chain links TRBV5-4 with TRBJ1-4; 7 nucleotides align to TRBD1. V shed 3 bases, J shed 5 bases, and the junction held 4 bases outside the gene matches. This CDR3 region has 14 residues. Germline CDR1 reads SGHNT; CDR2 reads YYREEE (reference sequence). The DNA of the CDR3 is TGTGCCAGCAGCTCGGGACAGTTCAATGAAAAACTGTTTTTT. This gives the protein CASSSGQFNEKLFF.

This chain joins TRBV28 and TRBJ2-1, with D perhaps matching TRBD2 (7 bases). Germline assignment: CDR1 MDHEN and CDR2 SYDVKM. The V end lost 8 bases, the J end lost 7 bases, and 24 bases lay between the germline ends. The CDR3 covers 16 residues. CDR3 in DNA: TGTGCCAGCGAAAGGAGTGGGGGGGCCTCACGGAATGAGCAGTTCTTC. It translates to CASERSGGASRNEQFF.

This chain uses TRBV7-2 with TRBJ1-2, with no clear D. Germline assignment: CDR1 SGHTA and CDR2 FQGNSA. V gave up 5 bases and J gave up 2 bases, with 9 bases separating them. CDR3 length: 13 residues. CDR3 amino acids: CASSTDLNYGYTF. The CDR3 DNA reads TGTGCCAGCAGCACTGATTTGAACTATGGCTACACCTTC.

V is TRBV2 and J is TRBJ1-2, with 7 bases lining up with TRBD1. V lost 7 bases and J lost 4; bases outside the gene matches: 9. This CDR3 contains 14 residues. Germline CDR1 and CDR2: SNHLY and FYNNEI. The chain's CDR3 is CASNLGGAGYGYTF. The CDR3 DNA reads as TGTGCCAGCAATTTAGGGGGCGCGGGCTATGGCTACACCTTC.

The chain is built from TRBV7-2 and TRBJ2-2, with D possibly being TRBD1 (5 bases). CDR3 length: 14 residues. Trimming removed 5 bases at V and 6 bases at J, with 13 bases between. CDR1 and CDR2 (germline): SGHTA, FQGNSA. The CDR3 loop is CASSQSQGSGELFF. CDR3 nucleotide sequence: TGTGCCAGCAGCCAAAGCCAGGGTTCCGGGGAGCTGTTTTTT.

The chain uses TRBV19 and TRBJ1-1; possible D gene TRBD1, 5 bases. Germline V CDR1 and CDR2: LNHDA, SQIVND (reference sequence). V dropped 0 bases and J dropped 4 bases, with 6 bases sitting between them. CDR3 length: 13 amino acids. The CDR3 DNA sequence: TGTGCCAGTAGTATAGATGGGGCCACTGAAGCTTTCTTT. Translating gives CASSIDGATEAFF.

The V gene is TRBV6-5, the J gene TRBJ1-5; a weak D match, TRBD1 (5 bases). The V gene lost 6 bases and the J gene lost 7 bases, with 19 bases spanning the gap. Looked up from germline, CDR1 is MNHEY and CDR2 is SVGAGI. The CDR3 has 15 amino acids. The CDR3 reads CASRRRGEAGQPQHF. DNA for the CDR3: TGTGCCAGCAGACGTCGGGGGGAGGCTGGCCAGCCCCAGCATTTT.

The gene calls are TRBV5-6 and TRBJ2-1, with a possible D match to TRBD2 (6 bases). CDR1 and CDR2 (germline): SGHDT, YYEEEE. The CDR3 has 14 residues. V was shortened by 0 bases and J by 8 bases, with 12 bases between the two germline ends. Here the CDR3 DNA reads TGTGCCAGCAGCTTGGGGGCAGGGAGGTATGAGCAGTTCTTC. Protein sequence: CASSLGAGRYEQFF.

The CDR3 sequence: CASVDRDRGGSQPQHF. The CDR3 DNA sequence: TGTGCCAGTGTTGATCGAGACAGGGGGGGTAGTCAGCCCCAGCATTTT. This sequence joins TRBV19 and TRBJ1-5, with 9 bases fitting TRBD1. V gave up 8 bases and J gave up 6 bases; unmatched junction bases: 14. The CDR3 consists of 16 residues. The V gene's germline CDR1 is LNHDA and CDR2 SQIVND (reference sequence).

This chain uses TRBV9 with TRBJ2-5, with 12 bases matching TRBD2. CDR3 length: 15 residues. Germline CDR1 SGDLS, CDR2 YYNGEE. The J segment lost 5 bases and the V segment lost 1 base, leaving 3 bases of the junction unmatched. Here the CDR3 reads CASSVRLAGEETQYF. The CDR3 coding sequence is TGTGCCAGCAGCGTACGACTAGCGGGAGAGGAGACCCAGTACTTC.

This chain joins TRBV5-6 and TRBJ2-5; TRBD1 aligns across 9 bases. Germline V gene data show CDR1 as SGHDT and CDR2 as YYEEEE. V trimming: 4 bases; J trimming: 5 bases; junction bases outside the gene matches: 6. The CDR3 is 14 amino acids. CDR3 region: CASSARQGDETQYF. In DNA, the CDR3 is TGTGCCAGCAGCGCACGACAGGGGGACGAGACCCAGTACTTC.

This chain uses TRBV6-6 with TRBJ2-1; 11 bases agree with TRBD2. Trimming took 6 bases from V and 5 from J; bases not matched to a gene: 6. Germline CDR1 is MNHNY and CDR2 is SVGAGI (reference sequence). This CDR3 is 15 amino acids long. CDR3 nucleotides: TGTGCCAGCAGATTGGGACTAGCGGAAAACAATGAGCAGTTCTTC. Protein product: CASRLGLAENNEQFF.

This clone showed up just once. The chain has TRBV10-1 and TRBJ1-4; 9 bases align to TRBD1. Germline V CDR1 and CDR2: WNHNN, SYGVQD (reference sequence). This CDR3 region has 13 residues. V lost 6 bases, J lost 5 bases, and 1 base stayed unmatched. Here the CDR3 DNA reads TGCGCCAGCAGCGGGACAGGGAATGAAAAACTGTTTTTT. This codes for CASSGTGNEKLFF.

The chain uses TRBV2 and TRBJ1-2, with D possibly being TRBD1 (5 bases). V lost 6 bases, J lost 2 bases, and 10 bases lay in between. The CDR3 has 13 amino acids. Germline loops: CDR1 SNHLY, CDR2 FYNNEI. The CDR3 coding sequence is TGTGCCAGCAGAGAACAGGCGAACTATGGCTACACCTTC. It translates to CASREQANYGYTF.

The J gene is TRBJ2-3, the V gene TRBV6-4; the D is unclear. Between the trimmed V and J ends, which lost 4 bases and 2 bases, there was a span of 7 bases. CDR1 MRHNA and CDR2 SNTAGT come from the germline V gene. The CDR3 runs to 13 residues. CDR3 protein: CASSAQITDTQYF. The CDR3 DNA is TGTGCCAGCAGTGCACAGATCACAGATACGCAGTATTTT.

The rearrangement joins TRBV5-6 to TRBJ2-1, with 13 bases lining up with TRBD2. With V trimmed by 2 bases and J by 9 bases, 8 bases remained unmatched. Germline V gene sequence: CDR1 SGHDT, CDR2 YYEEEE. This CDR3 has 16 residues. The CDR3 loop is CASSFKLTSGGVEQFF. The DNA for the CDR3 is TGTGCCAGCAGCTTTAAGTTAACTAGCGGGGGGGTTGAGCAGTTCTTC. Full variable domain (missing parts from reference TRBV5-6 and TRBJ2-1): DAGVTQSPTHLIKTRGQQVTLRCSPKSGHDTVSWYQQALGQGPQFIFQYYEEEERQRGNFPDRFSGHQFPNYSSELNVNALLLGDSALYLCASSFKLTSGGVEQFFGPGTRLTVL.

The V gene is TRBV28, the J gene TRBJ1-3; D unresolved. Germline lookup yields CDR1 MDHEN and CDR2 SYDVKM. The CDR3 has 14 residues. V lost 7 bases to trimming and J lost 0 bases, with 10 bases between them. The CDR3 sequence is CASKSPFSGNTIYF. In nucleotides, the CDR3 is TGTGCCAGCAAAAGCCCCTTCTCTGGAAACACCATATATTTT. Full variable domain (rest looked up from reference TRBV28 and TRBJ1-3): DVKVTQSSRYLVKRTGEKVFLECVQDMDHENMFWYRQDPGLGLRLIYFSYDVKMKEKGDIPEGYSVSREKKERFSLILESASTNQTSMYLCASKSPFSGNTIYFGEGSWLTVV.